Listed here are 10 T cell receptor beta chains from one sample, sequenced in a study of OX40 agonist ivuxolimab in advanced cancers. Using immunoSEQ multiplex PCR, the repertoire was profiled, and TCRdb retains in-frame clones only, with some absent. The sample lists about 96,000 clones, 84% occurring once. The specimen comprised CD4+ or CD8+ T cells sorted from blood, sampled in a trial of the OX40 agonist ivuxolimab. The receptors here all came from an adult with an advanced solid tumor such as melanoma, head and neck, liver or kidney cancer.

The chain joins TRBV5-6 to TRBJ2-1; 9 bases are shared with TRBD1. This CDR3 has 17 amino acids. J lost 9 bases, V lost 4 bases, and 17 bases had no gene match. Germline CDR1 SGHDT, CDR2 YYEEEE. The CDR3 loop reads CASSSPRGTGRHSEQFF. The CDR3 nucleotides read TGTGCCAGCAGCAGCCCCAGAGGGACAGGGAGGCATAGTGAGCAGTTCTTC. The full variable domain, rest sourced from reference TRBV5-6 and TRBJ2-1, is DAGVTQSPTHLIKTRGQQVTLRCSPKSGHDTVSWYQQALGQGPQFIFQYYEEEERQRGNFPDRFSGHQFPNYSSELNVNALLLGDSALYLCASSSPRGTGRHSEQFFGPGTRLTVL.

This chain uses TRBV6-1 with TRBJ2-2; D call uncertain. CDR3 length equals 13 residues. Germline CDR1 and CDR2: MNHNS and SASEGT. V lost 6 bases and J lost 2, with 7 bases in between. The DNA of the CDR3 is TGTGCCAGCAGAGACTTTAACACCGGGGAGCTGTTTTTT. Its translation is CASRDFNTGELFF.

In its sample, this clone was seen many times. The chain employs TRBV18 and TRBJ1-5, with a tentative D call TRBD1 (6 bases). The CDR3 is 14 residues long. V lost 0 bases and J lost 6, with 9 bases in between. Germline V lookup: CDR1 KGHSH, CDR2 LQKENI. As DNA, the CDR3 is TGTGCCAGCTCACCACCGGGGGCGGCTCAGCCCCAGCATTTT. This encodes CASSPPGAAQPQHF.

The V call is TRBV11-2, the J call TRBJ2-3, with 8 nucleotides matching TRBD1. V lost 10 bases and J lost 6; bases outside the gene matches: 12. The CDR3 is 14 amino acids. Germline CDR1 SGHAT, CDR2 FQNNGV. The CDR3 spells CATTPGGPGDTQYF. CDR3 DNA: TGTGCCACTACTCCAGGGGGCCCGGGGGATACGCAGTATTTT.

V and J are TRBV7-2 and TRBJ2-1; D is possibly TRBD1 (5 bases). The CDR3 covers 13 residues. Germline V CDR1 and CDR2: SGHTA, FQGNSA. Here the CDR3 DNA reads TGTGCTACCTCGAAGGGGCCCTACAATGAGCAGTTCTTC. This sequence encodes CATSKGPYNEQFF.

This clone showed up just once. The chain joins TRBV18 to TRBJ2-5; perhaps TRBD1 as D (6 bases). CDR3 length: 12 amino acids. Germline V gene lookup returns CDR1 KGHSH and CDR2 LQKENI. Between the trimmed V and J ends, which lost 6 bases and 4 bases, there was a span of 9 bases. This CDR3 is CASSDSRETQYF. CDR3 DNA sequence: TGTGCCAGCTCGGACAGCCGAGAGACCCAGTACTTC.

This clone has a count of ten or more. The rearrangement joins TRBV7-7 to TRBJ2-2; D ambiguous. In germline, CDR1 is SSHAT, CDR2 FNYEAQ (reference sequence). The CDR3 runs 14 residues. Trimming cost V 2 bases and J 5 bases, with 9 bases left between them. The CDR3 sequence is CASSLRLGTGELFF. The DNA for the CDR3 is TGTGCCAGCAGCTTACGACTTGGTACCGGGGAGCTGTTTTTT.

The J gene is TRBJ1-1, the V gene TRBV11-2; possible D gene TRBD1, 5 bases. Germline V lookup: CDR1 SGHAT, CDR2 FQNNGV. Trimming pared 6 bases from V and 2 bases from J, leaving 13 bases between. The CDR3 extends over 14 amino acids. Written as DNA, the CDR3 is TGTGCCAGCAGACCTGGGACGGAAAACACTGAAGCTTTCTTT. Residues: CASRPGTENTEAFF.

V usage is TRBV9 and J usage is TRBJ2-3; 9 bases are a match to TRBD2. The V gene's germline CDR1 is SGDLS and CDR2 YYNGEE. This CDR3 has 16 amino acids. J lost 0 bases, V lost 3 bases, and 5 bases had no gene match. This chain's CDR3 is CASSAYSGGSTDTQYF. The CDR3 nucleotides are TGTGCCAGCAGCGCGTATAGCGGGGGAAGCACAGATACGCAGTATTTT.

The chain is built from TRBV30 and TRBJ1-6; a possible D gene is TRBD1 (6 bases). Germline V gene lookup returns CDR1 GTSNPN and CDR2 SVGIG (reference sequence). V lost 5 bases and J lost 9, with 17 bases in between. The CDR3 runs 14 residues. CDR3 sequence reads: CAWAGGASGSPLHF. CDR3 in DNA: TGTGCCTGGGCCGGGGGCGCTAGTGGTTCACCCCTCCACTTT.